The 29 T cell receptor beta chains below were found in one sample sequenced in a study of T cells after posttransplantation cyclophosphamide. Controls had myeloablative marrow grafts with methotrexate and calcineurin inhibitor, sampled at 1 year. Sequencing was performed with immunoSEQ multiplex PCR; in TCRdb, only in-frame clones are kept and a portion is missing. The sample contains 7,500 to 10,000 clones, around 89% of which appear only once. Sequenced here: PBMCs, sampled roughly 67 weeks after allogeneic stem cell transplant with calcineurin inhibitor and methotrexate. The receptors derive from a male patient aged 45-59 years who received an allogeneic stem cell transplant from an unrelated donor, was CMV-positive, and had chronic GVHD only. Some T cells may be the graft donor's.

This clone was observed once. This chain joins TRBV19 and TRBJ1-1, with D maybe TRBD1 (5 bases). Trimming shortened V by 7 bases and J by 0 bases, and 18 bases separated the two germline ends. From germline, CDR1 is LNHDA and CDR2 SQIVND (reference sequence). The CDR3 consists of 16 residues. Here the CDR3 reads CASNPHRSAMNTEAFF. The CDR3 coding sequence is TGTGCCAGTAACCCCCACAGGTCGGCTATGAACACTGAAGCTTTCTTT.

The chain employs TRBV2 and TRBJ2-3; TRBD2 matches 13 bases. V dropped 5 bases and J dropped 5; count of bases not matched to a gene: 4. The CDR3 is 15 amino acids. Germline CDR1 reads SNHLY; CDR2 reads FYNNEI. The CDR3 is CASSLTSGRIDTQYF. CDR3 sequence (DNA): TGTGCCAGCAGTCTGACTAGCGGGAGGATAGATACGCAGTATTTT.

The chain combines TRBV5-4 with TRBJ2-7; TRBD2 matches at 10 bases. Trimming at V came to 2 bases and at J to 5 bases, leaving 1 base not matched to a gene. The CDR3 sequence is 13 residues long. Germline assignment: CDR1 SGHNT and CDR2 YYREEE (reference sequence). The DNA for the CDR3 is TGTGCCAGCAGCTTAGGACTAGCGGACGAGCAGTACTTC. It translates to CASSLGLADEQYF.

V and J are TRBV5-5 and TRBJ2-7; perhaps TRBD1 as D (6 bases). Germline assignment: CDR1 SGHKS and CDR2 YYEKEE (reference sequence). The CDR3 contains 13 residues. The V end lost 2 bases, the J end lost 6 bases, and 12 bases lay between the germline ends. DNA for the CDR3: TGTGCCAGCAGCTTTGCAGGGGCGAGCGAGCAGTACTTC. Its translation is CASSFAGASEQYF.

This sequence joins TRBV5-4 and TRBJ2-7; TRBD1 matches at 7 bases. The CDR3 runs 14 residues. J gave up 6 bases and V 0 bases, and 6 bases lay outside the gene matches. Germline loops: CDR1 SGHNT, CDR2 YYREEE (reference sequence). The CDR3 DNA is TGTGCCAGCAGCTTGGAGGCAGGGGGATCCGAGCAGTACTTC. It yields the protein CASSLEAGGSEQYF.

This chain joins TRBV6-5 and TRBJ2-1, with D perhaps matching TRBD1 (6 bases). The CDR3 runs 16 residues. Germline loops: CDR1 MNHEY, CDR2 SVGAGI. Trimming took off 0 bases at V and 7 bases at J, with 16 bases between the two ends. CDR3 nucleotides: TGTGCCAGCAGTTACTCATCGCCGTACCAGGGGAATGAGCAGTTCTTC. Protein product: CASSYSSPYQGNEQFF.

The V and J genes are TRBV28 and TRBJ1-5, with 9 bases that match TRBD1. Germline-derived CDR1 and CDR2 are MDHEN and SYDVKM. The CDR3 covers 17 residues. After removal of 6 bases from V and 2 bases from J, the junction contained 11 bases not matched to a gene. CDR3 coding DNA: TGTGCCAGCAGAGAGGGACAGGGAGTGTCGGGCAATCAGCCCCAGCATTTT. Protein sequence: CASREGQGVSGNQPQHF.

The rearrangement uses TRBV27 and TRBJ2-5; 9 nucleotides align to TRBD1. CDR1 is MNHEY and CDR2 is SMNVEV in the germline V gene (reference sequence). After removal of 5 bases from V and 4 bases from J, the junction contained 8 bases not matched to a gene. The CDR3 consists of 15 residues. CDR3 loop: CASSIRDRAGETQYF. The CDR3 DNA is TGTGCCAGCAGTATCCGGGACAGGGCGGGAGAGACCCAGTACTTC.

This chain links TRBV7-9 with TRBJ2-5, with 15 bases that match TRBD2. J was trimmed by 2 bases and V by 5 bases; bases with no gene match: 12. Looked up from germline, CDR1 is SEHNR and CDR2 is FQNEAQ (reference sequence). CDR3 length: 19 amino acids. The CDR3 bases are TGTGCCAGCAGCAAGGGACTAGCGGGAGGAGACCTTTTGCAAGAGACCCAGTACTTC. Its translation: CASSKGLAGGDLLQETQYF.

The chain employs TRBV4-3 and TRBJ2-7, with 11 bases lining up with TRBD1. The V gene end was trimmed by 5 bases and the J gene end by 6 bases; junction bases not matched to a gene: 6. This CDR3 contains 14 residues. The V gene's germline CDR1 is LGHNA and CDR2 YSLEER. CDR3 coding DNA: TGCGCCAGCAGCGCCCGGGACAGGGGGTCCGAGCAGTACTTC. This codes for CASSARDRGSEQYF.

CDR3 bases: TGCGCCAGCAGCCAAGGTTTACTAGCGGGAGTGGATGAGCAGTTCTTC. Its translation: CASSQGLLAGVDEQFF. This chain joins TRBV4-1 and TRBJ2-1, with 11 nucleotides matching TRBD2. The length of the CDR3 is 16 residues. The trim removed 1 base at V and 8 bases at J, leaving 7 bases unmatched. The germline CDR1 and CDR2 sequences are MGHRA and YSYEKL.

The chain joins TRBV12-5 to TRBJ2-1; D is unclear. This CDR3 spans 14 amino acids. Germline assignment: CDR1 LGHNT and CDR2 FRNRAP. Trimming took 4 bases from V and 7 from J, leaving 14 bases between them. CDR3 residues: CASGSPRSRNEQFF. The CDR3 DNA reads TGTGCTAGTGGTTCCCCTAGATCTAGGAATGAGCAGTTCTTC. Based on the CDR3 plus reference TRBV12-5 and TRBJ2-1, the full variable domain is DARVTQTPRHKVTEMGQEVTMRCQPILGHNTVFWYRQTMMQGLELLAYFRNRAPLDDSGMPKDRFSAEMPDATLATLKIQPSEPRDSAVYFCASGSPRSRNEQFFGPGTRLTVL.

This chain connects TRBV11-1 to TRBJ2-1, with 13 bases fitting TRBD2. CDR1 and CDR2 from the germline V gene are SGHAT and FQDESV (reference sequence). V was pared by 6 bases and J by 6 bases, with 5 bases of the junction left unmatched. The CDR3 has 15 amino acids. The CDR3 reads CASRGLAGAGNEQFF. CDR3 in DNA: TGTGCCAGCAGAGGACTAGCGGGAGCTGGCAATGAGCAGTTCTTC.

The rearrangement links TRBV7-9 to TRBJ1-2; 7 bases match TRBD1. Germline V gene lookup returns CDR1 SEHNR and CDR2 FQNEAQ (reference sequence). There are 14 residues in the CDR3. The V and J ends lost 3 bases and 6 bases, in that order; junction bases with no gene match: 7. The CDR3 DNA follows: TGTGCCAGCAGCTTCCTAACAGGGGAGAATGGCTACACCTTC. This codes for CASSFLTGENGYTF.

The CDR3 sequence: CAISEGGGTDTQYF. As DNA, the CDR3 is TGTGCCATCAGTGAGGGCGGGGGCACAGATACGCAGTATTTT. The V and J genes are TRBV10-3 and TRBJ2-3, with D maybe TRBD2 (6 bases). This CDR3 region has 14 residues. Germline assignment: CDR1 ENHRY and CDR2 SYGVKD. Trimming stripped 2 bases from V and 1 base from J, with 7 bases between.

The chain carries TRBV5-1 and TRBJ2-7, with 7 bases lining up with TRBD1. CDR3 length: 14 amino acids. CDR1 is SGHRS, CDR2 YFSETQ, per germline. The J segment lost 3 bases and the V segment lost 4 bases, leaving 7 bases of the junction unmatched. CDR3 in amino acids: CASSMTGLGYEQYF. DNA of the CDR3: TGCGCCAGCAGCATGACAGGGTTAGGCTACGAGCAGTACTTC.

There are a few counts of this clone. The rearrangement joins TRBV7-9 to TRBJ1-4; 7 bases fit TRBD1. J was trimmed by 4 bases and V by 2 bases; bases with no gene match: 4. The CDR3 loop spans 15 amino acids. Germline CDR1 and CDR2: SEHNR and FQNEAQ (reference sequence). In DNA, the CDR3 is TGTGCCAGCAGCTTAATGGGGACAGATAATGAAAAACTGTTTTTT. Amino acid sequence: CASSLMGTDNEKLFF.

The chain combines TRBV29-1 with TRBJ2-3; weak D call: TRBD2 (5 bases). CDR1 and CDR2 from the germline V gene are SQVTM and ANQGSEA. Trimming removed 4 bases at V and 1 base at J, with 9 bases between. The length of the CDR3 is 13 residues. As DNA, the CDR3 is TGCAGCGTTGTGGTAGCGCGCACAGATACGCAGTATTTT. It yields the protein CSVVVARTDTQYF.

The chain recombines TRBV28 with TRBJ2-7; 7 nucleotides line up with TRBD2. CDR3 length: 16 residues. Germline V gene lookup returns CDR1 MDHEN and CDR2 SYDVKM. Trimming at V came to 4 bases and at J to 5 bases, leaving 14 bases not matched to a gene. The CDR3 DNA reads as TGTGCCAGCAGTTCTCCCGATGTCGGGAGGTTCCACGAGCAGTACTTC. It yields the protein CASSSPDVGRFHEQYF.

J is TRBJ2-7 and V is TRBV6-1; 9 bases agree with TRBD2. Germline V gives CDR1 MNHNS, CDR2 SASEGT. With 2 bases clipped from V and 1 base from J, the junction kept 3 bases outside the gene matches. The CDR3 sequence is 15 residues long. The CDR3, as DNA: TGTGCCAGCAGTGAACCGGGACTAGCTTCCTACGAGCAGTACTTC. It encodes CASSEPGLASYEQYF.

In nucleotides, the CDR3 is TGTGCCAGCAGCGCAGGGGGTTCCCTCTCCTACGAGCAGTACTTC. Protein sequence: CASSAGGSLSYEQYF. The chain has TRBV9 and TRBJ2-7; 7 bases line up with TRBD1. CDR3 size: 15 residues. Germline trimming cut 3 bases from V and 0 bases from J; bases unmatched to any gene: 6. Germline CDR1 SGDLS, CDR2 YYNGEE.

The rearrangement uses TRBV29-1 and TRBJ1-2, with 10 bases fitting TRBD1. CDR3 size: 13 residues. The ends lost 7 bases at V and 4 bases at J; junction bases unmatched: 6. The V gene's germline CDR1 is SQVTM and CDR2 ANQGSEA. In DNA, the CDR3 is TGCAGCGCCCTGACAGGGGGCGTCTATGGCTACACCTTC. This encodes CSALTGGVYGYTF.

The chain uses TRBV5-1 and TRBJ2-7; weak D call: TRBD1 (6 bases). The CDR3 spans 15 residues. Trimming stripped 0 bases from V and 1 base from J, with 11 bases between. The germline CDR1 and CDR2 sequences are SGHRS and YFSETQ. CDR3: CASSLGGLPSYEQYF. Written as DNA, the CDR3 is TGCGCCAGCAGCTTGGGGGGGCTGCCATCCTACGAGCAGTACTTC. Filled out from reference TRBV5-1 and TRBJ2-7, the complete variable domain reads KAGVTQTPRYLIKTRGQQVTLSCSPISGHRSVSWYQQTPGQGLQFLFEYFSETQRNKGNFPGRFSGRQFSNSRSEMNVSTLELGDSALYLCASSLGGLPSYEQYFGPGTRLTVT.

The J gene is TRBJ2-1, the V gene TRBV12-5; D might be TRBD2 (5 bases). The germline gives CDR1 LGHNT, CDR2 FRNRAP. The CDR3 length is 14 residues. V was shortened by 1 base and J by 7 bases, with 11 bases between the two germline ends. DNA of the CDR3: TGTGCTAGTGGTTTGGGATCCGGGGTAAATGAGCAGTTCTTC. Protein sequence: CASGLGSGVNEQFF.

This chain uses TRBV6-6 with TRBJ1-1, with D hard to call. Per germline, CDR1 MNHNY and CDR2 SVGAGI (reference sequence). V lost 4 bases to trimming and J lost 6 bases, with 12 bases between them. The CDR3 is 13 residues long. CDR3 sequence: CASSSAGYSEAFF. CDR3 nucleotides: TGTGCCAGCAGTTCGGCCGGGTATTCTGAAGCTTTCTTT.

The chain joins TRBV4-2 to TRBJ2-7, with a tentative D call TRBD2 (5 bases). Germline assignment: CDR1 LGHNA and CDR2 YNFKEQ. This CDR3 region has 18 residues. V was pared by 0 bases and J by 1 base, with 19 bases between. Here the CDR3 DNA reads TGTGCCAGCAGCCAAGATTGGAGCGGCCAAGCACCATCCTACGAGCAGTACTTC. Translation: CASSQDWSGQAPSYEQYF.

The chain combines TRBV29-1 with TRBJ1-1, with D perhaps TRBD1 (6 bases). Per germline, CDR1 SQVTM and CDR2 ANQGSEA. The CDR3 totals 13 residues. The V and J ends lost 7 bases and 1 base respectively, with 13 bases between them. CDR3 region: CSGNRASNTEAFF. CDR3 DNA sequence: TGCAGCGGCAACAGGGCCTCGAACACTGAAGCTTTCTTT.

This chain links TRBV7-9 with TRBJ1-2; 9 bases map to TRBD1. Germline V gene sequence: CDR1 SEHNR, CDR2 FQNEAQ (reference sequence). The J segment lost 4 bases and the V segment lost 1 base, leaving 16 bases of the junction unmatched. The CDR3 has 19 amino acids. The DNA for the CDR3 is TGTGCCAGCAGCTTAGGGACAGGGGCGTCGGGGATGTCTGCCTATGGCTACACCTTC. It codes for CASSLGTGASGMSAYGYTF.

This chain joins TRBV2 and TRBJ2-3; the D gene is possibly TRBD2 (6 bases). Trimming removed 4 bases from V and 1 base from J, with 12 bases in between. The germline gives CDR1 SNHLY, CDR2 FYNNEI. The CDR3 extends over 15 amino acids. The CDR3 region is CASSVLPGGTDTQYF. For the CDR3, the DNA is TGTGCCAGCAGTGTCCTACCGGGGGGCACAGATACGCAGTATTTT.